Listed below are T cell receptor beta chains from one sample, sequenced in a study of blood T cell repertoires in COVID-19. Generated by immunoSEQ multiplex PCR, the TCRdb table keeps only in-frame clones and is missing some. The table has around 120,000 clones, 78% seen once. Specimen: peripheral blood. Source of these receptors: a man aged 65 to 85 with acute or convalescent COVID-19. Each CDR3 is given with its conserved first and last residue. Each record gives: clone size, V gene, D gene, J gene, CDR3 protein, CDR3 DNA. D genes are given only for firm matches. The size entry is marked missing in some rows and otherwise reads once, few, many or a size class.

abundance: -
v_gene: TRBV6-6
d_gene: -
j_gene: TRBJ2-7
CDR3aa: CASGDKAYEQYF
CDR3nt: TGTGCCAGTGGGGACAAAGCCTACGAGCAGTACTTC

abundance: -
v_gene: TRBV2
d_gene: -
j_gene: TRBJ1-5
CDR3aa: CASTYSGEAQHF
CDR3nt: TGTGCCAGCACTTACTCGGGGGAGGCCCAGCATTTT

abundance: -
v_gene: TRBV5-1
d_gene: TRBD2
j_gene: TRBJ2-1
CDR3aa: CASSWSGGAYNEQFF
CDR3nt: TGCGCCAGCAGCTGGAGCGGGGGAGCCTACAATGAGCAGTTCTTC

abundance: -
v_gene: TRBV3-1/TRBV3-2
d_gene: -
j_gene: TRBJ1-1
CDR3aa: CASSPPRGVTEAFF
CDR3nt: TGTGCCAGCAGCCCACCCAGGGGAGTGACTGAAGCTTTCTTT

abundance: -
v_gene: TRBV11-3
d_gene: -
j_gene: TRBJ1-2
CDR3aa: CASSLRENYGYTF
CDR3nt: TGTGCCAGCAGCTTAAGGGAGAACTATGGCTACACCTTC

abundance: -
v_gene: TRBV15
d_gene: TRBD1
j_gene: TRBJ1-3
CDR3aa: CATSRDLGTGLFGNTIYF
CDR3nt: TGTGCCACCAGCAGAGATCTCGGGACAGGGTTATTTGGAAACACCATATATTTT

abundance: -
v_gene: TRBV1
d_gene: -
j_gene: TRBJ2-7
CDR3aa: CTSSPRTYEQYF
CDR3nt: TGCACCAGCAGTCCTAGAACCTACGAGCAGTACTTC

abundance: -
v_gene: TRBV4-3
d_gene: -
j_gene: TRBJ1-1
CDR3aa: CASSHRGATEAFF
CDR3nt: TGCGCCAGCAGCCATCGGGGGGCCACTGAAGCTTTCTTT

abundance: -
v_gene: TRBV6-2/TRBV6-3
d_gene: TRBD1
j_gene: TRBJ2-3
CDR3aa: CASSYRPEGARADTQYF
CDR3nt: TGTGCCAGCAGTTACCGCCCCGAGGGGGCGAGGGCAGATACGCAGTATTTT

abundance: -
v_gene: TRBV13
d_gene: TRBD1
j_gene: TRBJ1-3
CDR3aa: CASSKLTDRVSNRNTIYF
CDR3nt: TGTGCCAGCAGCAAACTAACGGACAGGGTAAGTAATAGGAACACCATATATTTT

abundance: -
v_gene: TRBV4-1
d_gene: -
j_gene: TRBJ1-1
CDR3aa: CASSQDREPEAFF
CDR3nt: TGCGCCAGCAGCCAAGATCGAGAGCCCGAAGCTTTCTTT

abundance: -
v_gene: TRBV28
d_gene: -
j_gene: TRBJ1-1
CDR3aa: CASSRQVNTEAFF
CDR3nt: TGTGCCAGCAGTCGACAGGTGAACACTGAAGCTTTCTTT

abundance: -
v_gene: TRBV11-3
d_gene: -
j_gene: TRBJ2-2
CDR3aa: CASRSTSTGELFF
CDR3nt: TGTGCCAGCAGGTCGACTAGCACCGGGGAGCTGTTTTTT

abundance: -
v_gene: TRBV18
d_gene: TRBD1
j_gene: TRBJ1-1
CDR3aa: CASSESDRVKAFF
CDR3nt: TGTGCCAGCTCTGAATCAGACAGGGTCAAAGCTTTCTTT

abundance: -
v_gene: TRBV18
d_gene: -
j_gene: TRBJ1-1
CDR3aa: CASSPAGSVRSTEAFF
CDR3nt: TGTGCCAGCTCACCAGCGGGTTCGGTAAGAAGCACTGAAGCTTTCTTT

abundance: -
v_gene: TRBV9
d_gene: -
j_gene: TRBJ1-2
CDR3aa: CASSYDGGNYGYTF
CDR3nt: TGTGCCAGCAGCTATGATGGAGGAAACTATGGCTACACCTTC

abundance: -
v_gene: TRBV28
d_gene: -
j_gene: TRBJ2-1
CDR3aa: CASSLFHNQGSKFF
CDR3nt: TGTGCCAGCAGTTTATTCCACAACCAGGGTAGTAAGTTCTTC

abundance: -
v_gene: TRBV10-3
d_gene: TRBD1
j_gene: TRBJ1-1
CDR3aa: CAISDRGLGDTEAFF
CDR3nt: TGTGCCATCAGTGACAGGGGGCTCGGGGACACTGAAGCTTTCTTT

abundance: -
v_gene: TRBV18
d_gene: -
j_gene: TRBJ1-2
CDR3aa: CASSQREAGGYTF
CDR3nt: TGTGCCAGCTCTCAAAGGGAAGCGGGTGGCTACACCTTC

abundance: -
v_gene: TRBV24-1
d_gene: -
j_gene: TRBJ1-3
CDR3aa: CAPRGDRRNTIYF
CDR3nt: TGTGCCCCGCGGGGGGATCGGAGAAACACCATATATTTT

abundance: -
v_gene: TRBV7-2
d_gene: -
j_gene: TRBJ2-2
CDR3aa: CASSLEQAGPNTGELFF
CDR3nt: TGTGCCAGCAGCTTAGAGCAAGCGGGTCCGAACACCGGGGAGCTGTTTTTT

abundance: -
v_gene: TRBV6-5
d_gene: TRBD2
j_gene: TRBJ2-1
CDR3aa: CASRYTSGVYNEQFF
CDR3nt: TGTGCCAGCAGATATACTAGCGGGGTCTACAATGAGCAGTTCTTC

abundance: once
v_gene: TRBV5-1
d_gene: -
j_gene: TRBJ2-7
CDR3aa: CASSAGSNSYEQYF
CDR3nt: TGCGCCAGCAGTGCCGGGTCGAACTCCTACGAGCAGTACTTC

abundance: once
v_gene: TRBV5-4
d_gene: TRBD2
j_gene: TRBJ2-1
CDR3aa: CASSQRTSRSNEQFF
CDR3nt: TGTGCCAGCAGCCAGAGGACTAGCCGGAGTAATGAGCAGTTCTTC

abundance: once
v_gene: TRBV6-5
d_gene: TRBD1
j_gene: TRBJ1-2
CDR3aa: CASSYRQGAFYGYTF
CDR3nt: TGTGCCAGCAGTTACCGACAGGGGGCTTTCTATGGCTACACCTTC

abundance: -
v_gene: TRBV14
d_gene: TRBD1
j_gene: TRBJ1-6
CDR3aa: CASSRGQFNSPLHF
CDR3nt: TGTGCCAGCAGCCGGGGACAGTTTAATTCACCCCTCCACTTT

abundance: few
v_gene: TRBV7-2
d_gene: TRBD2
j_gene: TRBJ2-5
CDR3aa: CASFTTGGGETQYF
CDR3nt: TGTGCCAGCTTCACGACGGGGGGAGGTGAGACCCAGTACTTC

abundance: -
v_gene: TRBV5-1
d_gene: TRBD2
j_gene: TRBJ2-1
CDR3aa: CASSRGGYNEQFF
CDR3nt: TGCGCCAGCAGCCGGGGGGGTTACAATGAGCAGTTCTTC

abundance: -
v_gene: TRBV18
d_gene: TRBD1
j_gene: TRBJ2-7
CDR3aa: CASSLGQGTDEQYF
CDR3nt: TGTGCCAGCTCACTGGGACAGGGAACAGACGAGCAGTACTTC

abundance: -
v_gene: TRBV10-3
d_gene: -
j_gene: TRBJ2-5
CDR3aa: CAISPGGIQETQYF
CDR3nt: TGTGCCATCAGCCCTGGGGGGATACAAGAGACCCAGTACTTC

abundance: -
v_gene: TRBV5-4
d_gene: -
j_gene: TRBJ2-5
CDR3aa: CASSSRGTAQETQYF
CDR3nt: TGTGCCAGCAGCTCACGGGGGACGGCCCAAGAGACCCAGTACTTC

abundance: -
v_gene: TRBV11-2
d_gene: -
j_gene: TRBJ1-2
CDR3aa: CASSSTGVDYGYTF
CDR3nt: TGTGCCAGCAGTTCGACGGGGGTTGACTATGGCTACACCTTC

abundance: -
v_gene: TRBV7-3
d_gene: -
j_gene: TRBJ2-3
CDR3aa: CASSLLGTFTDTQYF
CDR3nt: TGTGCCAGCAGCTTACTCGGGACTTTCACAGATACGCAGTATTTT

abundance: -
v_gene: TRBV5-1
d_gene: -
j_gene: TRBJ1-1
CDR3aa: CASSQSRGNTEAFF
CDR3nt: TGCGCCAGCAGCCAATCACGGGGAAACACTGAAGCTTTCTTT

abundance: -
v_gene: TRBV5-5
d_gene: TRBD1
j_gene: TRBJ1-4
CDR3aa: CASNLVGTGGEKLFF
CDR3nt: TGTGCCAGCAATTTAGTCGGGACAGGGGGTGAAAAACTGTTTTTT

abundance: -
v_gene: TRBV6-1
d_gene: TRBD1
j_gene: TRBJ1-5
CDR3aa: CASREGQENQPQHF
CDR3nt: TGTGCCAGCAGGGAGGGACAGGAGAATCAGCCCCAGCATTTT

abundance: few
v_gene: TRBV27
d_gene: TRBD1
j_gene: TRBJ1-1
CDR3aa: CASFPIGTGGAEAFF
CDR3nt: TGTGCCAGCTTTCCCATAGGGACAGGGGGCGCGGAAGCTTTCTTT

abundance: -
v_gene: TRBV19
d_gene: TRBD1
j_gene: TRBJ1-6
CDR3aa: CASSRQGHRGRTYSPLHF
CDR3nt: TGTGCCAGTAGTAGACAAGGGCACAGGGGGCGTACCTATTCACCCCTCCACTTT

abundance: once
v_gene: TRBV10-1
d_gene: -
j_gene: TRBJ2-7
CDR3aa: CASSCRLALSYEQYF
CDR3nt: TGCGCCAGCAGTTGCAGACTGGCATTGTCCTACGAGCAGTACTTC

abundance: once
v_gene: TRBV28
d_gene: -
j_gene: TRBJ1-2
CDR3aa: CASSLDQIYGYTF
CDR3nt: TGTGCCAGCAGTTTAGATCAGATTTATGGCTACACCTTC

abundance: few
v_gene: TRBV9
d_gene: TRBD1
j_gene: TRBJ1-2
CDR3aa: CASSVEPGTGNGYTF
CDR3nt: TGTGCCAGCAGCGTAGAACCCGGGACAGGCAATGGCTACACCTTC

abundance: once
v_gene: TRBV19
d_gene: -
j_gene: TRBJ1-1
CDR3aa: CASSPGRGKNTEAFF
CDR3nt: TGTGCCAGTAGTCCCGGCAGGGGCAAGAACACTGAAGCTTTCTTT

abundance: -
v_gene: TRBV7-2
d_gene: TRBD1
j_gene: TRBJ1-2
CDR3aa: CASSQGGQTNYGYTF
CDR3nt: TGTGCCAGCAGCCAAGGGGGACAGACTAACTATGGCTACACCTTC

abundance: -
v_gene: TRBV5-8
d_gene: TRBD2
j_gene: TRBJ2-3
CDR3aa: CASSLFGGADTQYF
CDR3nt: TGTGCCAGCAGCTTGTTCGGGGGGGCCGATACGCAGTATTTT

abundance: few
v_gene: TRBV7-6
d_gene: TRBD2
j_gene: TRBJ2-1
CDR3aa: CASSLVGVAGGLYNEQFF
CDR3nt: TGTGCCAGCAGCTTAGTAGGCGTAGCGGGGGGGCTCTACAATGAGCAGTTCTTC

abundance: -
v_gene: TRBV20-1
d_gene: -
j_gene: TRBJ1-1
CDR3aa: CSASVPGMNTEAFF
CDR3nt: TGCAGTGCTAGTGTTCCGGGGATGAACACTGAAGCTTTCTTT